This is a list of T cell receptor beta chains from one sample in a study of shared clonotypes between healthy human individuals. The data were produced by immunoSEQ multiplex PCR, yet TCRdb's version contains in-frame clones alone and is incomplete. Seen here are about 670,000 clones, 60% to 80% observed once, and the top ten hold 1.8%. What was sequenced was memory CD4+ T cells sorted from blood. The receptors shown here come from a woman aged 30 to 39 in good health. Each CDR3 is given with its conserved first and last residue. D genes are given only for firm matches. The size entry is marked missing in some rows and otherwise reads once, few, many or a size class.

>.|once|TRBV19|TRBJ1-5
TGTGCCAGTAGTAGACGACAAGCGAATCAGCCCCAGCATTTT
CASSRRQANQPQHF
>.|.|TRBV18|TRBJ2-2
TGTGCCAGCTCACCACCCCAGGGACTCAGAGCCGGGGAGCTGTTTTTT
CASSPPQGLRAGELFF
>TRBD2|.|TRBV6-5|TRBJ2-2
TGTGCCAGCAGTTACGCTAGCGGGCGCGGGGAGCTGTTTTTT
CASSYASGRGELFF
>.|.|TRBV19|TRBJ1-5
.
CASSIRSGRAPVQPQHF
>.|.|TRBV6-1|TRBJ2-7
TGTGCCAGCAGTGACCGGATATACGAGCAGTACTTC
CASSDRIYEQYF
>.|.|TRBV28|TRBJ1-5
TGTGCCAGCAGGGCCGGGACATACGTTCAGCCCCAGCATTTT
CASRAGTYVQPQHF
>TRBD1|.|TRBV28|TRBJ1-5
TGTGCCAGCAGTGGGAGACAGGGGAATCAGCCCCAGCATTTT
CASSGRQGNQPQHF
>.|.|TRBV5-4|TRBJ2-6
TGTGCCAGCAGCCTGGACGAAGGGAGCTCTGGGGCCAACGTCCTGACTTTC
CASSLDEGSSGANVLTF
>.|.|TRBV7-9|TRBJ1-2
TGTGCCAGCAGCCCCACGACGACACCTAACTATGGCTACACCTTC
CASSPTTTPNYGYTF
>TRBD1|.|TRBV6-6|TRBJ2-2
TGTGCCAGCAGTTTGGGACAGCGAACGGTGACCGGGGAGCTGTTTTTT
CASSLGQRTVTGELFF
>TRBD1|once|TRBV7-9|TRBJ1-5
TGTGCCAGCAGCGGGCAGGGGGCCGGCAATCAGCCCCAGCATTTT
CASSGQGAGNQPQHF
>.|.|TRBV29-1|TRBJ2-7
TGCAGCGTCAGCCTCTTGTCAGCGACCACCTACGAGCAGTACTTC
CSVSLLSATTYEQYF
>TRBD2|.|TRBV28|TRBJ2-7
TGTGCCAGCAGTTTATGGCTAGCGGGCAAATACGAGCAGTACTTC
CASSLWLAGKYEQYF
>.|few|TRBV7-3|TRBJ2-1
TGTGCCAGCAGCTTATCCAGCGGGCTCTACAATGAGCAGTTCTTC
CASSLSSGLYNEQFF
>TRBD1|.|TRBV7-8|TRBJ1-3
TGTGCCAGCAGCTTAGCTATCGCGGCAGGGGGTGACTCTGGAAACACCATATATTTT
CASSLAIAAGGDSGNTIYF
>TRBD2|.|TRBV5-1|TRBJ2-7
TGCGCCAGCAGCATTGGGACGGGAGGGCTCGAGCAGTACTTC
CASSIGTGGLEQYF
>TRBD1|few|TRBV19|TRBJ1-6
TGTGCCAGCACGGGACAGGAGACTTCACCCCTCCACTTT
CASTGQETSPLHF
>.|.|TRBV27|TRBJ1-2
TGTGCCAGCAGTTTTGCCCGCTATAGCGGCTACACCTTC
CASSFARYSGYTF
>.|.|TRBV10-1|TRBJ2-1
TGCGCCAGCAGTGGACAAATTGGAGGGGACAATGAGCAGTTCTTC
CASSGQIGGDNEQFF
>.|.|TRBV7-9|TRBJ2-5
TGTGCCAGCAGCCGTAGTGCGTGGACCCAGTACTTC
CASSRSAWTQYF
>.|.|TRBV28|TRBJ2-7
TGTGCCAGCAGTTTCCCACCCGCTGGGGGAGGTCGGTACGAGCAGTACTTC
CASSFPPAGGGRYEQYF
>TRBD1|.|TRBV25-1|TRBJ2-7
TGTGCCAGCAGTGATATCGGACAGGGATCATTCTACGAGCAGTACTTC
CASSDIGQGSFYEQYF
>.|few|TRBV6-5|TRBJ1-5
TGTGCCAGCAGTTACTCCCGCGGGTCCGAGACCCAGCATTTT
CASSYSRGSETQHF
>TRBD2|.|TRBV28|TRBJ2-3
TGTGCCAGCAGCCTCAGCGGGAAAGATACGCAGTATTTT
CASSLSGKDTQYF
>.|.|TRBV6-5|TRBJ1-1
TGTGCCAGCAGTTCCCCGAAGGGGCGGACGAACACTGAAGCTTTCTTT
CASSSPKGRTNTEAFF
>.|.|TRBV5-6|TRBJ2-7
TGTGCCAGCAGTTCCATCCGGGAAAACCTCTACGAGCAGTACTTC
CASSSIRENLYEQYF
>TRBD2|.|TRBV4-1|TRBJ2-7
TGCGCCAGCAGCCGCCAAGTTACTAGCGGGAGTCCTGCCTACGAGCAGTACTTC
CASSRQVTSGSPAYEQYF
>.|few|TRBV19|TRBJ1-1
TGTGCCAGTAGTAATAGGGTTCCACAGGAGAACACTGAAGCTTTCTTT
CASSNRVPQENTEAFF
>TRBD2|.|TRBV14|TRBJ2-1
TGTGCCAGCAGCCAATCTGTAGCGGGAGAGTTTTCCAATGAGCAGTTCTTC
CASSQSVAGEFSNEQFF
>.|.|TRBV28|TRBJ2-2
TGTGCCAGCAGGAGGACTACCCTTTACACCGGGGAGCTGTTTTTT
CASRRTTLYTGELFF
>.|.|TRBV7-2|TRBJ2-7
TGTGCCAGCAGCTTAAACTCGCGGCAGTACTTC
CASSLNSRQYF
>.|.|TRBV19|TRBJ1-4
TGTGCCAGTAGAAGTCGTCCGGGACCTAAAAATGAAAAACTGTTTTTT
CASRSRPGPKNEKLFF
>TRBD2|.|TRBV7-7|TRBJ2-5
TGTGCCAGCAGCCTAACCCCGACACTAGCGGCCGGTGGGGAGACCCAGTACTTC
CASSLTPTLAAGGETQYF
>.|.|TRBV5-1|TRBJ2-1
TGCGCCAGCAGCTTTTCCAGCGGCAACAATGAGCAGTTCTTC
CASSFSSGNNEQFF
>TRBD2|.|TRBV28|TRBJ2-7
TGTGCCAGCCGGACTAGCGGGAAGAAAAGCTCCTACGAGCAGTACTTC
CASRTSGKKSSYEQYF
>.|.|TRBV5-1|TRBJ2-7
TGCGCCAGCAGAGCGCCAGGGCTCGAGCAGTACTTC
CASRAPGLEQYF
>.|.|TRBV5-1|TRBJ2-3
TGCGCCAGCAGAATGGGGGGAGTGGACACAGATACGCAGTATTTT
CASRMGGVDTDTQYF
>TRBD2|.|TRBV7-2|TRBJ2-2
TGTGCCAGCAGCCTAAGCGGGAGGAGCGGGGAGCTGTTTTTT
CASSLSGRSGELFF
>TRBD2|few|TRBV4-2|TRBJ2-5
TGTGCCAGCAGCCAAGGCGGACTAGCGGGAGGAGAGACCCAGTACTTC
CASSQGGLAGGETQYF
>.|.|TRBV7-2|TRBJ1-3
TGTGCCAGCAGCTTACAGATAGACGGAAACACCATATATTTT
CASSLQIDGNTIYF
>TRBD2|.|TRBV5-1|TRBJ2-1
TGCGCCAGCAGGATAGCGGGAGAGGGCAATGAGCAGTTCTTC
CASRIAGEGNEQFF
>TRBD1|once|TRBV18|TRBJ2-5
TGTGCCAGCTCAGACGGACGACAGGGTGGGGAGACCCAGTACTTC
CASSDGRQGGETQYF
>.|.|TRBV6-5|TRBJ2-2
TGTGCCAGCAGTTACAAGGCGCCTTCTACAGGGGAGCTGTTTTTT
CASSYKAPSTGELFF
>.|few|TRBV5-4|TRBJ2-7
TGTGCCAGCAGCGCGCAGGGGTTAGGCTACGAGCAGTACTTC
CASSAQGLGYEQYF
>TRBD1|.|TRBV18|TRBJ1-2
TGTGCCAGCTCACCCCTGACAGGGGAAGCTAACTATGGCTACACCTTC
CASSPLTGEANYGYTF
>TRBD2|few|TRBV5-1|TRBJ2-3
TGCGCCAGCAGCCCCGGACTAGCGGGAGGATTCACAGATACGCAGTATTTT
CASSPGLAGGFTDTQYF
>TRBD1|.|TRBV29-1|TRBJ2-7
TGCAGCGCGCGCCGGGACAGGTCCTACGAGCAGTACTTC
CSARRDRSYEQYF
>TRBD2|.|TRBV11-1|TRBJ2-7
TGTGCCAGCAGCCGGGGACTAGCGGGAGTGACCTACGAGCAGTACTTC
CASSRGLAGVTYEQYF
>.|once|TRBV6-6|TRBJ2-1
TGTGCCAGCAGTTTTATACCCGAAAATGAGCAGTTCTTC
CASSFIPENEQFF
>TRBD1|.|TRBV19|TRBJ1-1
TGTGCCAGTTCGGGACAGGAGAACACTGAAGCTTTCTTT
CASSGQENTEAFF
>TRBD1|medium-sized|TRBV28|TRBJ1-1
TGTGCCAGCAGGACAGGGTGGATCACTGAAGCTTTCTTT
CASRTGWITEAFF
>.|.|TRBV21-1|TRBJ1-1
TGTGCCAGCATTTCCCACGGAACTGAAGCTTTCTTT
CASISHGTEAFF
>.|.|TRBV5-8|TRBJ1-1
TGTGCCAGCAGCCTCAGGGTCACTGAAGCTTTCTTT
CASSLRVTEAFF
>TRBD1|.|TRBV28|TRBJ2-1
TGTGCCAGCAGTGCCCTAGGACGGGACAGGGTGTACGCGTTCTTC
CASSALGRDRVYAFF
>TRBD1|.|TRBV25-1|TRBJ2-7
TGTGCCAGCAGTGAACCGGGACAGTTCGGGTACGAGCAGTACTTC
CASSEPGQFGYEQYF
>.|.|TRBV7-8|TRBJ2-1
TGTGCCAGCATCCCGAGGGAGGCCTACAATGAGCAGTTCTTC
CASIPREAYNEQFF
>.|once|TRBV2|TRBJ1-5
TGTGCCAGCAGTGAAGGGCAGCCCAATCAGCCCCAGCATTTT
CASSEGQPNQPQHF